The 30 T cell receptor beta chains in this list originate from one sample, sequenced in a study of radiation and T cells in renal cell carcinoma. This sample's time point: blood 2 weeks post-SBRT. Documented treatment: 15 Gy SBRT to primary tumor, nephrectomy 4 weeks later. Sequencing used immunoSEQ multiplex PCR; TCRdb keeps in-frame clones, though not all of them. The profile covers about 130,000 clones, with 88% appearing a single time and around 6% taken by the ten largest. This sample comprised blood, obtained from a patient whose treatment included radiotherapy and nephrectomy. Receptors were obtained from a woman aged 70-85 years with renal cell carcinoma.

J is TRBJ2-6 and V is TRBV27; D not certain. V gave up 10 bases and J gave up 2 bases, with 15 bases separating them. The CDR3 runs to 15 residues. Germline CDR1 MNHEY, CDR2 SMNVEV (reference sequence). Here the CDR3 reads CATHLSGTGANVLTF. In nucleotides, the CDR3 is TGTGCCACCCACCTATCGGGTACTGGGGCCAACGTCCTGACTTTC. Supplemented by reference TRBV27 and TRBJ2-6, the full variable domain reads EAQVTQNPRYLITVTGKKLTVTCSQNMNHEYMSWYRQDPGLGLRQIYYSMNVEVTDKGDVPEGYKVSRKEKRNFPLILESPSPNQTSLYFCATHLSGTGANVLTFGAGSRLTVL.

V usage is TRBV5-1 and J usage is TRBJ2-2, with 7 bases matching TRBD1. The CDR3 covers 16 residues. V shed 4 bases, J shed 0 bases, and the junction held 6 bases outside the gene matches. CDR1 SGHRS and CDR2 YFSETQ come from the germline V gene. In DNA form, the CDR3 reads TGCGCCAGCAGCCTCCTGGGGACAGCGAACACCGGGGAGCTGTTTTTT. It encodes CASSLLGTANTGELFF.

This clone is a singleton in its sample. This chain uses TRBV7-2 with TRBJ2-5; TRBD2 agrees at 8 bases. With 0 bases clipped from V and 5 bases from J, the junction kept 5 bases outside the gene matches. Germline CDR1 SGHTA, CDR2 FQGNSA. The CDR3 runs 15 residues. The CDR3 loop reads CASSLAVAGQETQYF. CDR3 DNA: TGTGCCAGCAGCTTAGCGGTAGCGGGGCAGGAGACCCAGTACTTC.

The CDR3 sequence: CATSSLNTEAFF. CDR3 nucleotides: TGTGCCACCAGCAGCCTGAACACTGAAGCTTTCTTT. The chain joins TRBV15 to TRBJ1-1; no firm D call. Germline assignment: CDR1 LNHNV and CDR2 YYDKDF (reference sequence). Trimming stripped 3 bases from V and 0 bases from J, with 2 bases between. The CDR3 is made up of 12 amino acids. Filled out from reference TRBV15 and TRBJ1-1, the complete variable domain reads DAMVIQNPRYQVTQFGKPVTLSCSQTLNHNVMYWYQQKSSQAPKLLFHYYDKDFNNEADTPDNFQSRRPNTSFCFLDIRSPGLGDTAMYLCATSSLNTEAFFGQGTRLTVV.

The gene calls are TRBV27 and TRBJ2-5; 15 positions agree with TRBD2. Trimming removed 5 bases from V and 2 bases from J; junction bases left unmatched: 3. Germline-derived CDR1 and CDR2 are MNHEY and SMNVEV (reference sequence). The CDR3 length is 16 residues. CDR3 DNA sequence: TGTGCCAGCAGTACGGGACTAGCGGGGGGACAAGAGACCCAGTACTTC. Protein sequence: CASSTGLAGGQETQYF.

The chain has TRBV6-6 and TRBJ1-5; no clear D. Per the germline V gene, CDR1 is MNHNY and CDR2 is SVGAGI (reference sequence). Trimming removed 7 bases from V and 1 base from J, with 14 bases in between. This CDR3 has 15 amino acids. DNA for the CDR3: TGTGCCAGCAAAGGCCTGGGAGCCAGCAATCAGCCCCAGCATTTT. Protein product: CASKGLGASNQPQHF.

The gene calls are TRBV7-9 and TRBJ1-2; D ambiguous. The V end lost 1 base, the J end lost 6 bases, and 12 bases lay between the germline ends. CDR3 length: 14 amino acids. Per the germline V gene, CDR1 is SEHNR and CDR2 is FQNEAQ (reference sequence). CDR3 DNA: TGTGCCAGCAGCTTAGTGACCCCCGGGGATGGCTACACCTTC. Its translation: CASSLVTPGDGYTF.

V gene TRBV5-4 combines with J gene TRBJ2-2; TRBD2 matches 9 bases. CDR1 and CDR2 from the germline V gene are SGHNT and YYREEE (reference sequence). The ends lost 5 bases at V and 2 bases at J; junction bases unmatched: 4. CDR3 length: 15 residues. The CDR3 sequence: CASRSGTSNTGELFF. Here the CDR3 DNA reads TGTGCCAGCAGGTCCGGGACTAGCAACACCGGGGAGCTGTTTTTT.

This chain uses TRBV14 with TRBJ1-1; D perhaps matches TRBD1 (5 bases). V was cut by 0 bases and J by 9 bases, with 11 bases left in between. Germline V gene lookup returns CDR1 SGHDN and CDR2 FVKESK. This CDR3 spans 13 amino acids. CDR3 sequence: CASSQEAGGKAFF. The DNA for the CDR3 is TGTGCCAGCAGCCAAGAGGCGGGGGGGAAAGCTTTCTTT.

The genes are TRBV7-9 and TRBJ1-5, with TRBD1 matching 9 bases. Germline CDR1 SEHNR, CDR2 FQNEAQ (reference sequence). Unmatched junction bases numbered 7, after V lost 5 bases and J lost 5 bases. The CDR3 is 15 amino acids. The CDR3 sequence: CASSTGQGSHQPQHF. The CDR3 nucleotides read TGTGCCAGCAGCACTGGACAGGGGAGTCATCAGCCCCAGCATTTT.

This rearrangement joins TRBV10-3 to TRBJ2-3, with TRBD2 matching 7 bases. Germline V gene sequence: CDR1 ENHRY, CDR2 SYGVKD. The CDR3 loop spans 17 amino acids. Trimming at V came to 0 bases and at J to 0 bases, leaving 6 bases not matched to a gene. CDR3 in amino acids: CAISESNSGASTDTQYF. CDR3 DNA: TGTGCCATCAGTGAGTCGAACAGCGGGGCAAGCACAGATACGCAGTATTTT.

V and J are TRBV30 and TRBJ2-5; D possibly matches TRBD1 or TRBD2 (5 bases each). The V and J ends lost 2 bases and 9 bases respectively, with 16 bases between them. The CDR3 length is 13 residues. Germline V CDR1 and CDR2: GTSNPN, SVGIG (reference sequence). The DNA for the CDR3 is TGTGCCTGGAGTCCCGAGCGGAAAGGGGCCCAGTACTTC. This gives the protein CAWSPERKGAQYF.

This chain uses TRBV19 with TRBJ1-2; no firm D call. The CDR3 is 12 amino acids. Looked up from germline, CDR1 is LNHDA and CDR2 is SQIVND (reference sequence). The V end lost 5 bases, the J end lost 4 bases, and 8 bases lay between the germline ends. The CDR3 is CASSLRSYGYTF. The CDR3 region has the DNA TGTGCCAGTAGTTTAAGGTCCTATGGCTACACCTTC.

The chain links TRBV6-5 to TRBJ1-3; 7 bases fit TRBD1. The V gene's germline CDR1 is MNHEY and CDR2 SVGAGI. CDR3 length: 15 amino acids. Trimming cost V 5 bases and J 4 bases; bases outside gene matches: 8. CDR3 amino acids: CASSPDRAWGNTIYF. The CDR3, as DNA: TGTGCCAGCAGTCCCGACAGGGCGTGGGGAAACACCATATATTTT.

This chain joins TRBV7-9 and TRBJ2-7, with TRBD1 identical over 7 bases. This CDR3 is built from 12 residues. V lost 4 bases and J lost 3; bases outside the gene matches: 0. Germline CDR1 reads SEHNR; CDR2 reads FQNEAQ (reference sequence). CDR3 sequence reads: CASSWDSYEQYF. CDR3 bases: TGTGCCAGCAGCTGGGACAGCTACGAGCAGTACTTC.

In this sample, this clone turned up a few times. The rearrangement links TRBV6-1 to TRBJ1-3, with TRBD1 matching over 9 bases. With 6 bases clipped from V and 4 bases from J, the junction kept 4 bases outside the gene matches. The CDR3 runs 14 residues. The V gene's germline CDR1 is MNHNS and CDR2 SASEGT. This CDR3 is CASRQGTGGNTIYF. CDR3 DNA sequence: TGTGCCAGCAGGCAGGGGACAGGGGGAAACACCATATATTTT.

J is TRBJ2-3 and V is TRBV27; 14 nucleotides line up with TRBD2. The germline CDR1 and CDR2 sequences are MNHEY and SMNVEV (reference sequence). V shed 5 bases, J shed 8 bases, and the junction held 3 bases outside the gene matches. This CDR3 spans 14 amino acids. CDR3 nucleotides: TGTGCCAGCAGTCCCGGGACTAGCGGGGGTACGCAGTATTTT. Translated, it gives CASSPGTSGGTQYF.

The chain has TRBV6-5 and TRBJ2-2; 7 bases align to TRBD1. There are 14 residues in the CDR3. Trimming removed 0 bases from V and 10 bases from J; junction bases left unmatched: 5. CDR1 and CDR2 (germline): MNHEY, SVGAGI. In nucleotides, the CDR3 is TGTGCCAGCAGTTACTCTAGAAGGGGGCAGGAGCTGTTTTTT. Encoded protein: CASSYSRRGQELFF.

V is TRBV30 and J is TRBJ1-4, with unresolved D. V gave up 2 bases and J gave up 5 bases, with 9 bases separating them. CDR1 and CDR2 (germline): GTSNPN, SVGIG (reference sequence). The CDR3 runs 13 residues. CDR3 DNA sequence: TGTGCCTGGAGTAGAACACTAAATGAAAAACTGTTTTTT. This sequence encodes CAWSRTLNEKLFF. The full variable domain, its missing parts supplied by reference TRBV30 and TRBJ1-4, is SQTIHQWPATLVQPVGSPLSLECTVEGTSNPNLYWYRQAAGRGLQLLFYSVGIGQISSEVPQNLSASRPQDRQFILSSKKLLLSDSGFYLCAWSRTLNEKLFFGSGTQLSVL.

The chain combines TRBV7-2 with TRBJ1-2; 10 positions match TRBD1. CDR3 length equals 15 residues. From germline, CDR1 is SGHTA and CDR2 FQGNSA. The V segment lost 4 bases and the J segment 7 bases; nucleotides outside the gene matches: 9. The CDR3 DNA reads as TGTGCCAGCAGCTCTTCCGGGACAGGGGTGCGTGGCTACACCTTC. It encodes CASSSSGTGVRGYTF.

V and J are TRBV19 and TRBJ1-2; 9 bases fit TRBD1. The CDR3 sequence is 14 residues long. Unmatched junction bases numbered 6, after V lost 6 bases and J lost 4 bases. Germline V gene sequence: CDR1 LNHDA, CDR2 SQIVND (reference sequence). CDR3 region: CASSTGQGLYGYTF. CDR3 nucleotide sequence: TGTGCCAGTAGCACGGGACAGGGCCTCTATGGCTACACCTTC.

V and J are TRBV10-3 and TRBJ2-3, with D tentatively TRBD1 (7 bases). The CDR3 loop spans 14 amino acids. CDR1 ENHRY and CDR2 SYGVKD come from the germline V gene. Trimming took 3 bases from V and 6 from J, leaving 13 bases between them. CDR3 loop: CAISDRGASDTQYF. DNA for the CDR3: TGTGCCATCAGTGACAGGGGGGCCTCTGATACGCAGTATTTT.

The chain has TRBV5-1 and TRBJ1-5, with D possibly matching TRBD1 (6 bases). Germline CDR1 SGHRS, CDR2 YFSETQ. The ends were cut back, 5 bases at V and 1 base at J, with 13 bases in the middle. The CDR3 totals 15 residues. CDR3: CASRQGYSSNQPQHF. In DNA form, the CDR3 reads TGCGCCAGCAGACAGGGATATTCGAGCAATCAGCCCCAGCATTTT.

The CDR3 sequence is CASSETVRQAPTRGYTF. The CDR3 DNA sequence: TGTGCCAGCAGTGAAACGGTTCGTCAGGCCCCGACGCGGGGCTACACCTTC. The chain combines TRBV2 with TRBJ1-2; D gene uncertain. The CDR3 is made up of 17 amino acids. Germline CDR1 and CDR2: SNHLY and FYNNEI. Trimming left V 2 bases short and J 8 bases short, with 24 bases between.

V and J are TRBV10-3 and TRBJ1-4, with a possible D match to TRBD1 (5 bases). Trimming pared 0 bases from V and 8 bases from J, leaving 13 bases between. The CDR3 is 15 amino acids. Germline V CDR1 and CDR2: ENHRY, SYGVKD. This chain's CDR3 is CAISESSGKEEKLFF. As DNA, the CDR3 is TGTGCCATCAGTGAGTCGTCAGGGAAAGAGGAAAAACTGTTTTTT.

The rearrangement joins TRBV7-2 to TRBJ1-1; a possible D gene is TRBD1 (5 bases). Trimming took 5 bases from V and 4 from J, leaving 11 bases between them. Germline lookup yields CDR1 SGHTA and CDR2 FQGNSA. CDR3 length equals 13 residues. Here the CDR3 reads CASSRRQSTEAFF. In DNA, the CDR3 is TGTGCCAGCAGCAGGCGACAGAGCACTGAAGCTTTCTTT.

The chain combines TRBV4-3 with TRBJ1-2, with D perhaps matching TRBD1 (5 bases). In germline, CDR1 is LGHNA, CDR2 YSLEER. The CDR3 has 16 residues. V was clipped by 0 bases and J by 8 bases, with 19 bases between them. Written as DNA, the CDR3 is TGCGCCAGCAGCCAAGATACTGGGGCCTCGGGACTCGGCTACACCTTC. It encodes CASSQDTGASGLGYTF.

V is TRBV6-5 and J is TRBJ2-7, with 9 positions matching TRBD2. Unmatched junction bases numbered 5, after V lost 0 bases and J lost 2 bases. Germline CDR1 and CDR2: MNHEY and SVGAGI. The CDR3 is 16 amino acids. CDR3 amino acids: CASSYSGLAGPYEQYF. Here the CDR3 DNA reads TGTGCCAGCAGTTACTCCGGGCTAGCGGGGCCCTACGAGCAGTACTTC.

The chain joins TRBV6-5 to TRBJ1-1; D might be TRBD1 (6 bases). This CDR3 comprises 13 residues. CDR1 is MNHEY and CDR2 is SVGAGI in the germline V gene. The V and J ends lost 8 bases and 4 bases respectively, with 14 bases between them. The CDR3 coding sequence is TGTGCCAGCGCCCGGACAGCCCCCACTGAAGCTTTCTTT. It translates to CASARTAPTEAFF.

The V call is TRBV7-3, the J call TRBJ1-1, with D hard to call. V lost 2 bases to trimming and J lost 9 bases, with 13 bases between them. Germline values: CDR1 SGHTA, CDR2 FQGTGA. CDR3 length equals 13 residues. The CDR3: CASSLGRREKAFF. The CDR3 coding sequence is TGTGCCAGCAGCTTAGGCAGGAGAGAGAAAGCTTTCTTT.